The 28 T cell receptor beta chains presented below share a single source sample, sequenced in a study of blood T cell repertoires in COVID-19. Repertoires were generated with immunoSEQ multiplex PCR, while TCRdb's copy carries only in-frame clones and drops some. The table lists some 220,000 clones, more than 80% of them singletons, with roughly 5% in the top ten. Sequenced sample: peripheral blood. The receptors derive from a human donor in a cohort sampled during active COVID-19.

This clone was picked up one time. This chain links TRBV19 with TRBJ2-7, with D possibly being TRBD2 (6 bases). V was trimmed by 5 bases and J by 5 bases, leaving 16 bases between them. This CDR3 is 14 amino acids long. Looked up from germline, CDR1 is LNHDA and CDR2 is SQIVND (reference sequence). This chain's CDR3 is CASSLGSAINEQYF. CDR3 in DNA: TGTGCCAGTAGTCTCGGGAGTGCAATCAACGAGCAGTACTTC.

The chain couples TRBV19 to TRBJ1-6; no definite D call. The CDR3 contains 14 residues. Germline-derived CDR1 and CDR2 are LNHDA and SQIVND (reference sequence). V dropped 10 bases and J dropped 9 bases, with 19 bases sitting between them. CDR3 sequence: CATSSEGGSSPLHF. The CDR3 bases are TGTGCCACCTCTTCGGAGGGAGGTAGTTCACCCCTCCACTTT. The whole variable domain, filled in from reference TRBV19 and TRBJ1-6, reads DGGITQSPKYLFRKEGQNVTLSCEQNLNHDAMYWYRQDPGQGLRLIYYSQIVNDFQKGDIAEGYSVSREKKESFPLTVTSAQKNPTAFYLCATSSEGGSSPLHFGNGTRLTVT.

This sequence joins TRBV6-6 and TRBJ2-3; unclear D gene. The V end was cut by 7 bases, the J end by 2 bases, with 7 bases between. Per the germline V gene, CDR1 is MNHNY and CDR2 is SVGAGI (reference sequence). CDR3 length: 12 residues. CDR3 sequence reads: CASISNTDTQYF. The CDR3 nucleotides read TGTGCCAGCATAAGCAACACAGATACGCAGTATTTT.

This clone was seen a few times. This sample also contains other DNA sequences that code for the same CDR3. J is TRBJ2-7 and V is TRBV6-1; D remains ambiguous. This CDR3 contains 12 residues. Germline-derived CDR1 and CDR2 are MNHNS and SASEGT. Trimming cost V 2 bases and J 4 bases, with 6 bases left between them. The CDR3 region is CASSEPGYEQYF. The DNA of the CDR3 is TGTGCCAGCAGTGAACCCGGGTACGAGCAGTACTTC.

The chain employs TRBV6-5 and TRBJ2-7, with a tentative D call TRBD1 (6 bases). V dropped 2 bases and J dropped 6 bases, with 14 bases sitting between them. The germline V gene has CDR1 MNHEY and CDR2 SVGAGI. The CDR3 spans 14 residues. CDR3 amino acids: CASSYSRTGLEQYF. The CDR3 DNA sequence: TGTGCCAGCAGTTACAGCCGCACAGGGCTCGAGCAGTACTTC.

The CDR3 region is CASSSTGKIHEQYF. CDR3 nucleotide sequence: TGTGCCAGCAGTTCAACAGGGAAAATCCACGAGCAGTACTTC. The V call is TRBV27, the J call TRBJ2-7; D might be TRBD1 (6 bases). V was pared by 4 bases and J by 5 bases, with 15 bases between. Germline V gene lookup returns CDR1 MNHEY and CDR2 SMNVEV (reference sequence). The CDR3 totals 14 residues.

The J gene is TRBJ2-1, the V gene TRBV7-9, with 9 bases that match TRBD1. The germline V gene encodes CDR1 SEHNR and CDR2 FQNEAQ (reference sequence). The CDR3 extends over 14 amino acids. Trimming at V came to 3 bases and at J to 7 bases, leaving 4 bases not matched to a gene. The CDR3, as DNA: TGTGCCAGCAGCTTCGGGACAGGGAATAATGAGCAGTTCTTC. Translating gives CASSFGTGNNEQFF.

This chain links TRBV24-1 with TRBJ2-2; 8 bases are shared with TRBD1. The CDR3 is made up of 19 amino acids. Trimming removed 3 bases from V and 5 bases from J; junction bases left unmatched: 16. Germline CDR1 and CDR2: KGHDR and SFDVKD. The CDR3 reads CATSDLTGADNIVTGELFF. The CDR3 DNA reads TGTGCCACCAGTGATCTGACAGGGGCCGATAACATAGTGACCGGGGAGCTGTTTTTT.

The chain recombines TRBV6-5 with TRBJ2-1; 11 bases are a match to TRBD2. Germline loops: CDR1 MNHEY, CDR2 SVGAGI. This CDR3 is 15 amino acids long. V gave up 6 bases and J gave up 7 bases; unmatched junction bases: 8. The CDR3 loop is CASSRTSGRTNEQFF. CDR3 coding DNA: TGTGCCAGCAGCCGGACTAGCGGGCGTACAAATGAGCAGTTCTTC.

This chain connects TRBV29-1 to TRBJ2-5; D gene ambiguous. Trimming took 6 bases from V and 2 from J, leaving 7 bases between them. This CDR3 contains 11 residues. Germline V gene data show CDR1 as SQVTM and CDR2 as ANQGSEA. The CDR3 protein is CSVALQETQYF. The CDR3 nucleotides are TGCAGCGTAGCGCTTCAAGAGACCCAGTACTTC.

This clone has a single count. The gene calls are TRBV7-2 and TRBJ2-3; D is possibly TRBD2 (6 bases). Looked up from germline, CDR1 is SGHTA and CDR2 is FQGNSA. The CDR3 sequence is 16 residues long. V shed 5 bases and J shed 1 base, with 16 bases lying between them. The CDR3 DNA follows: TGTGCCAGCAGCGCCGGGACTTCGCGGGGCACAGATACGCAGTATTTT. As protein: CASSAGTSRGTDTQYF.

The V and J genes are TRBV2 and TRBJ2-1, with D possibly being TRBD1 (5 bases). With 7 bases removed from V and 2 bases from J, the gap between germline ends came to 9 bases. Germline CDR1 and CDR2: SNHLY and FYNNEI. The CDR3 loop spans 13 amino acids. CDR3 coding DNA: TGTGCCAGCATCCCGACAGCCTACAATGAGCAGTTCTTC. It codes for CASIPTAYNEQFF.

The CDR3 DNA reads TGTGCCAGCAGCTTGGTAGGAGGAGCTGAAGCTTTCTTT. This encodes CASSLVGGAEAFF. The chain is built from TRBV5-6 and TRBJ1-1, with D unresolved. The germline V gene encodes CDR1 SGHDT and CDR2 YYEEEE. This CDR3 contains 13 residues. The V and J ends lost 0 bases and 6 bases respectively, with 9 bases between them.

J is TRBJ2-6 and V is TRBV9; D is uncertain. This CDR3 has 16 residues. Trimming took 0 bases from V and 0 from J, leaving 7 bases between them. The germline gives CDR1 SGDLS, CDR2 YYNGEE. CDR3 region: CASSVDRASGANVLTF. CDR3 coding DNA: TGTGCCAGCAGCGTAGACAGAGCCTCTGGGGCCAACGTCCTGACTTTC.

The V and J genes are TRBV2 and TRBJ2-7; 8 bases match TRBD1. CDR3 length: 14 residues. Germline values: CDR1 SNHLY, CDR2 FYNNEI. Germline trimming cut 10 bases from V and 4 bases from J; bases unmatched to any gene: 12. In DNA form, the CDR3 reads TGTGCCACACAACTGGGACAGGCGATATACGAGCAGTACTTC. Translation gives CATQLGQAIYEQYF.

This rearrangement joins TRBV6-2 or TRBV6-3 to TRBJ2-7; 14 bases match TRBD2. CDR3 size: 15 residues. Germline-derived CDR1 and CDR2 are MNHEY and SVGEGT. V lost 5 bases, J lost 3 bases, and 3 bases stayed unmatched. The CDR3 nucleotides are TGTGCCAGCAGTACGGGACTAGCGGGAGTCTACGAGCAGTACTTC. Its translation: CASSTGLAGVYEQYF.

This clone was found once. This chain connects TRBV27 to TRBJ2-2, with 7 bases lining up with TRBD2. The CDR3 sequence is 14 residues long. V was clipped by 5 bases and J by 4 bases; unmatched bases: 4. Germline CDR1 reads MNHEY; CDR2 reads SMNVEV (reference sequence). The CDR3 DNA sequence: TGTGCCAGCAGTCGGACTAGGGGCACCGGGGAGCTGTTTTTT. Amino acid sequence: CASSRTRGTGELFF.

The chain couples TRBV7-8 to TRBJ2-7; TRBD2 agrees at 12 bases. With 4 bases clipped from V and 1 base from J, the junction kept 5 bases outside the gene matches. This CDR3 region has 16 residues. CDR1 is SGHVS and CDR2 is FQNEAQ in the germline V gene. The CDR3 here is CASSSGLAGTSYEQYF. Written as DNA, the CDR3 is TGTGCCAGCAGCTCGGGACTAGCGGGTACATCCTACGAGCAGTACTTC.

The chain carries TRBV28 and TRBJ1-2; D gene uncertain. Looked up from germline, CDR1 is MDHEN and CDR2 is SYDVKM. The CDR3 extends over 12 amino acids. The V gene lost 5 bases and the J gene lost 11 bases, with 15 bases spanning the gap. CDR3 residues: CASSPREGRYTF. CDR3 sequence (DNA): TGTGCCAGCAGTCCCCGGGAGGGTAGGTACACCTTC.

The chain employs TRBV7-8 and TRBJ1-5, with 7 bases fitting TRBD1. CDR3 length: 16 residues. J gave up 0 bases and V 4 bases, and 6 bases lay outside the gene matches. CDR1 is SGHVS, CDR2 FQNEAQ, per germline. CDR3 DNA sequence: TGTGCCAGCAGCTCAGCCAGACAGGGTAGCAATCAGCCCCAGCATTTT. This sequence encodes CASSSARQGSNQPQHF.

This chain joins TRBV28 and TRBJ2-1, with 7 bases lining up with TRBD1. The germline V gene has CDR1 MDHEN and CDR2 SYDVKM. This CDR3 region has 16 residues. V was pared by 7 bases and J by 0 bases, with 9 bases of the junction left unmatched. CDR3 residues: CASKPRTGLSYNEQFF. CDR3 coding DNA: TGTGCCAGCAAGCCGAGGACAGGACTCTCCTACAATGAGCAGTTCTTC. The entire variable domain, with the rest obtained from reference TRBV28 and TRBJ2-1, is as follows: DVKVTQSSRYLVKRTGEKVFLECVQDMDHENMFWYRQDPGLGLRLIYFSYDVKMKEKGDIPEGYSVSREKKERFSLILESASTNQTSMYLCASKPRTGLSYNEQFFGPGTRLTVL.

A single count supports this clone. The V call is TRBV6-5, the J call TRBJ2-5; maybe TRBD2 (5 bases). CDR3 length: 15 residues. Germline assignment: CDR1 MNHEY and CDR2 SVGAGI. Between the trimmed V and J ends, which lost 0 bases and 5 bases, there was a span of 13 bases. In nucleotides, the CDR3 is TGTGCCAGCAGTTACTCGAAATGGCCGGGGGAGACCCAGTACTTC. Translation: CASSYSKWPGETQYF.

The chain employs TRBV2 and TRBJ2-3, with D uncertain. This CDR3 comprises 13 residues. Germline-derived CDR1 and CDR2 are SNHLY and FYNNEI. V was trimmed by 8 bases and J by 5 bases, leaving 14 bases between them. CDR3 nucleotides: TGTGCCAGCTCGGCTGGGCAAGGAGATACGCAGTATTTT. Translated: CASSAGQGDTQYF.

V and J are TRBV4-1 and TRBJ1-1; 7 positions agree with TRBD1. CDR1 is MGHRA and CDR2 is YSYEKL in the germline V gene. V shed 3 bases and J 8 bases; nucleotides not matched to a gene: 9. The CDR3 spans 14 residues. CDR3 coding DNA: TGCGCCAGCAGCCACCGGGACAGAGGGCTGGAAGCTTTCTTT. Translated: CASSHRDRGLEAFF.

The CDR3 loop reads CASSEGTSGASTDTQYF. The CDR3 DNA reads as TGCGCCAGCAGTGAAGGGACTAGCGGGGCCAGCACAGATACGCAGTATTTT. This sequence joins TRBV10-1 and TRBJ2-3, with 13 positions matching TRBD2. CDR3 size: 17 residues. Germline trimming cut 3 bases from V and 0 bases from J; bases unmatched to any gene: 3. CDR1 is WNHNN, CDR2 SYGVQD, per germline (reference sequence).

The rearrangement joins TRBV12-3 or TRBV12-4 to TRBJ1-1; TRBD1 might be the D (5 bases). The CDR3 contains 13 residues. The ends were cut back, 3 bases at V and 4 bases at J, with 9 bases in the middle. The CDR3 sequence: CASSFFGGTEAFF. The CDR3 DNA sequence: TGTGCCAGCAGTTTTTTCGGGGGCACTGAAGCTTTCTTT.

The chain has TRBV11-3 and TRBJ2-3, with 9 nucleotides matching TRBD2. Germline-derived CDR1 and CDR2 are SGHNT and YENEEA. This CDR3 contains 14 residues. V lost 6 bases, J lost 2 bases, and 3 bases stayed unmatched. The CDR3 sequence: CASSSGSPTDTQYF. CDR3 in DNA: TGTGCCAGCAGTAGCGGGAGCCCCACAGATACGCAGTATTTT.

This clone was recorded a few times. The V and J genes are TRBV28 and TRBJ2-7; D uncertain. Germline CDR1 is MDHEN and CDR2 is SYDVKM. The CDR3 spans 16 residues. V lost 5 bases and J 3 bases, leaving 20 bases between the germline ends. The DNA of the CDR3 is TGTGCCAGCAGTGACCCCCCGGGTCGTTTAAGCTACGAGCAGTACTTC. Translated, it gives CASSDPPGRLSYEQYF.